This entry lists 25 T cell receptor beta chains sequenced from one sample in a study of CD8+CD57+ T cells in acquired aplastic anemia. Profiling that covered TCR beta VDJ and CDR3 relied on genomic DNA as its template. TCRdb re-called the reads with MiXCR, one entry per CDR3 protein. The table lists around 150,000 distinct CDR3 sequences, around 45% of them singletons. Sequencing was done on a sample of sorted CD4+, CD8+, or CD8+CD57+ T cells (not recorded which) from PBMCs. Receptors were obtained from a human donor in good health.

The sample holds a few counts of this clonotype. V is TRBV29-1 and J is TRBJ2-5; 7 nucleotides match TRBD1. CDR1 is SQVTM and CDR2 is ANQGSEA in the germline V gene. CDR3 length: 12 amino acids. The V segment lost 2 bases and the J segment 5 bases; nucleotides outside the gene matches: 2. The CDR3 is CSVERGQETQYF. CDR3 sequence (DNA): TGCAGCGTTGAAAGGGGGCAGGAGACCCAGTACTTC.

The chain uses TRBV4-3 and TRBJ1-4, with 10 nucleotides matching TRBD1. V lost 1 base, J lost 7 bases, and 6 bases stayed unmatched. Looked up from germline, CDR1 is LGHNA and CDR2 is YSLEER. The CDR3 length is 16 residues. CDR3 DNA: TGCGCCAGCAGCCAAGGGAGACAGGGGGCCGGTGAAAAACTGTTTTTT. Encoded protein: CASSQGRQGAGEKLFF.

The V and J genes are TRBV6-2 or TRBV6-3 and TRBJ1-2; 7 nucleotides line up with TRBD1. The CDR3 extends over 12 amino acids. Looked up from germline, CDR1 is MNHEY and CDR2 is SVGEGT. The trim removed 7 bases at V and 2 bases at J, leaving 1 base unmatched. The DNA of the CDR3 is TGTGCCAGCATGGACAGGAACTATGGCTACACCTTC. Amino acids: CASMDRNYGYTF.

Many counts were recorded for this clonotype. The V gene is TRBV20-1, the J gene TRBJ2-1; 7 bases agree with TRBD1. The CDR3 loop spans 16 amino acids. Germline V CDR1 and CDR2: DFQATT, SNEGSKA (reference sequence). The J segment lost 4 bases and the V segment lost 0 bases, leaving 9 bases of the junction unmatched. The DNA for the CDR3 is TGCAGTGCTAGAGACCCCGGGACAGCGATGTACAATGAGCAGTTCTTC. Encoded protein: CSARDPGTAMYNEQFF.

This clonotype was picked up many times. This chain uses TRBV6-5 with TRBJ2-5; 9 bases fit TRBD1. V was clipped by 7 bases and J by 5 bases; unmatched bases: 11. The CDR3 has 15 amino acids. Germline V gives CDR1 MNHEY, CDR2 SVGAGI. This CDR3 is CASKTTGGAGETQYF. As DNA, the CDR3 is TGTGCCAGCAAAACAACAGGGGGCGCGGGGGAGACCCAGTACTTC.

This chain joins TRBV7-2 and TRBJ1-1; D might be TRBD1 (6 bases). Germline CDR1 reads SGHTA; CDR2 reads FQGNSA. This CDR3 comprises 15 residues. Trimming stripped 1 base from V and 5 bases from J, with 14 bases between. This CDR3 reads CASSLGGAMGTEAFF. The CDR3 nucleotides are TGTGCCAGCAGCTTAGGGGGGGCGATGGGTACTGAAGCTTTCTTT.

The sample holds many counts of this clonotype. The DNA of the CDR3 is TGCGCCAGCAGCCCACGACCGAGGGGGACAACTGACACCGGGGAGCTGTTTTTT. Amino acids: CASSPRPRGTTDTGELFF. The V and J genes are TRBV4-3 and TRBJ2-2, with D perhaps matching TRBD1 (6 bases). Germline values: CDR1 LGHNA, CDR2 YSLEER. The CDR3 runs to 18 residues. Trimming shortened V by 4 bases and J by 3 bases, and 21 bases separated the two germline ends.

DNA for the CDR3: TGTGCCAGCAGCGAGGGGGGCGGGCCCAGCTCCTACGAGCAGTACTTC. Amino acids: CASSEGGGPSSYEQYF. The chain employs TRBV9 and TRBJ2-7; D assignment may be TRBD1 or TRBD2 (6 bases each). V was clipped by 3 bases and J by 0 bases, with 16 bases between them. Looked up from germline, CDR1 is SGDLS and CDR2 is YYNGEE. The CDR3 extends over 16 amino acids.

This chain connects TRBV10-3 to TRBJ2-1, with D possibly TRBD2 on 7 matching bases. Trimming cost V 8 bases and J 0 bases, with 17 bases left between them. Germline V gene data show CDR1 as ENHRY and CDR2 as SYGVKD. This CDR3 is built from 16 residues. The CDR3 bases are TGTGCCATCCGGACGGAGGGGGGGCCCTCCTACAATGAGCAGTTCTTC. Translating gives CAIRTEGGPSYNEQFF.

This chain uses TRBV15 with TRBJ2-2; either TRBD1 or TRBD2 may supply D (5 bases each). V lost 0 bases, J lost 4 bases, and 12 bases lay in between. The germline CDR1 and CDR2 sequences are LNHNV and YYDKDF (reference sequence). The CDR3 totals 16 residues. The CDR3 sequence is CATSRDRGAGTGELFF. In DNA form, the CDR3 reads TGTGCCACCAGCAGAGATCGGGGCGCGGGCACCGGGGAGCTGTTTTTT.

The chain couples TRBV5-5 to TRBJ2-5; TRBD1 aligns across 7 bases. V shed 4 bases and J 3 bases; nucleotides not matched to a gene: 6. This CDR3 has 14 residues. The germline V gene encodes CDR1 SGHKS and CDR2 YYEKEE (reference sequence). CDR3 region: CASSQTGTEETQYF. CDR3 coding DNA: TGTGCCAGCAGCCAGACAGGGACGGAAGAGACCCAGTACTTC.

This clonotype was detected ten times or more. The chain recombines TRBV7-2 with TRBJ2-3; weak D call: TRBD2 (5 bases). Germline V gives CDR1 SGHTA, CDR2 FQGNSA. CDR3 length equals 15 residues. Trimming removed 1 base from V and 2 bases from J, with 10 bases in between. DNA of the CDR3: TGTGCCAGCAGCTTAGTGAGCGGCATCACAGATACGCAGTATTTT. Its protein product is CASSLVSGITDTQYF.

Ten or more counts support this clonotype. J is TRBJ2-3 and V is TRBV7-9; 7 bases map to TRBD2. CDR1 is SEHNR and CDR2 is FQNEAQ in the germline V gene (reference sequence). This CDR3 spans 15 amino acids. V lost 1 base to trimming and J lost 1 base; unmatched junction nucleotides: 2. The CDR3 protein is CASSLEAGGTDTQYF. In DNA, the CDR3 is TGTGCCAGCAGCTTAGAGGCGGGAGGCACAGATACGCAGTATTTT. The whole variable domain, filled in from reference TRBV7-9 and TRBJ2-3, reads DTGVSQNPRHKITKRGQNVTFRCDPISEHNRLYWYRQTLGQGPEFLTYFQNEAQLEKSRLLSDRFSAERPKGSFSTLEIQRTEQGDSAMYLCASSLEAGGTDTQYFGPGTRLTVL.

The chain recombines TRBV19 with TRBJ1-5; no reliable D call. Germline values: CDR1 LNHDA, CDR2 SQIVND (reference sequence). Trimming shortened V by 2 bases and J by 0 bases, and 8 bases separated the two germline ends. The CDR3 covers 15 residues. The CDR3 is CASSIWESSNQPQHF. CDR3 coding DNA: TGTGCCAGTAGTATATGGGAGAGTAGCAATCAGCCCCAGCATTTT.

This clonotype was seen repeatedly, ten times or more. The chain recombines TRBV12-3 or TRBV12-4 with TRBJ1-5; D call uncertain. Trimming took 2 bases from V and 5 from J, leaving 7 bases between them. This CDR3 comprises 13 residues. In DNA, the CDR3 is TGTGCCAGCAGTTTAAGAAGGTATCAGCCCCAGCATTTT. Translating gives CASSLRRYQPQHF.

V and J are TRBV28 and TRBJ2-3; D uncertain. CDR3 length: 12 amino acids. Germline V lookup: CDR1 MDHEN, CDR2 SYDVKM. V gave up 6 bases and J gave up 6 bases, with 10 bases separating them. The CDR3 DNA is TGTGCCAGCAGCCCCCTTATGGATACGCAGTATTTT. The encoded protein is CASSPLMDTQYF. Complete variable domain (other parts from reference TRBV28 and TRBJ2-3): DVKVTQSSRYLVKRTGEKVFLECVQDMDHENMFWYRQDPGLGLRLIYFSYDVKMKEKGDIPEGYSVSREKKERFSLILESASTNQTSMYLCASSPLMDTQYFGPGTRLTVL.

This clonotype has only one observation. The J gene is TRBJ2-2, the V gene TRBV2; possible D gene TRBD2, 6 bases. The CDR3 is made up of 15 amino acids. Per germline, CDR1 SNHLY and CDR2 FYNNEI. Trimming shortened V by 6 bases and J by 2 bases, and 13 bases separated the two germline ends. CDR3 nucleotides: TGTGCCAGCAGATTAGCGGAGACCAACACCGGGGAGCTGTTTTTT. Encoded protein: CASRLAETNTGELFF.

This clonotype was counted at least ten times. V gene TRBV19 combines with J gene TRBJ1-2; D is unresolved. The CDR3 sequence is 12 residues long. The germline V gene encodes CDR1 LNHDA and CDR2 SQIVND (reference sequence). Trimming pared 5 bases from V and 8 bases from J, leaving 12 bases between. CDR3 DNA: TGTGCCAGTAGTGCGTGGACGGGAGGCTACACCTTC. It specifies CASSAWTGGYTF. The entire variable domain, with the rest obtained from reference TRBV19 and TRBJ1-2, is as follows: DGGITQSPKYLFRKEGQNVTLSCEQNLNHDAMYWYRQDPGQGLRLIYYSQIVNDFQKGDIAEGYSVSREKKESFPLTVTSAQKNPTAFYLCASSAWTGGYTFGSGTRLTVV.

This clonotype showed up many times. The J gene is TRBJ2-2, the V gene TRBV5-1, with D possibly being TRBD1 (6 bases). V was trimmed by 1 base and J by 3 bases, leaving 10 bases between them. Per the germline V gene, CDR1 is SGHRS and CDR2 is YFSETQ. CDR3 size: 15 residues. Here the CDR3 DNA reads TGCGCCAGCAGCTTGCAGGGGCTACACACCGGGGAGCTGTTTTTT. Residues: CASSLQGLHTGELFF. Variable domain in full (rest from reference TRBV5-1 and TRBJ2-2): KAGVTQTPRYLIKTRGQQVTLSCSPISGHRSVSWYQQTPGQGLQFLFEYFSETQRNKGNFPGRFSGRQFSNSRSEMNVSTLELGDSALYLCASSLQGLHTGELFFGEGSRLTVL.

This clonotype was counted a few times. V and J are TRBV27 and TRBJ1-2; TRBD1 aligns across 9 bases. The CDR3 spans 15 residues. V lost 6 bases and J lost 2; bases outside the gene matches: 7. The V gene's germline CDR1 is MNHEY and CDR2 SMNVEV (reference sequence). The CDR3 here is CASRPRDRANYGYTF. CDR3 nucleotides: TGTGCCAGCAGGCCCCGGGACAGGGCCAACTATGGCTACACCTTC.

The rearrangement links TRBV13 to TRBJ1-5; D may be TRBD1 (5 bases). V dropped 2 bases and J dropped 1 base, with 15 bases sitting between them. This CDR3 has 17 amino acids. From germline, CDR1 is PRHDT and CDR2 FYEKMQ (reference sequence). This CDR3 reads CASSLRVGRESNQPQHF. The CDR3 DNA reads TGTGCCAGCAGCTTAAGGGTGGGCAGGGAGAGCAATCAGCCCCAGCATTTT.

This clonotype was seen a handful of times. J is TRBJ1-2 and V is TRBV30; possible D gene TRBD1, 5 bases. This CDR3 is 11 amino acids long. V was cut by 5 bases and J by 3 bases, with 7 bases left in between. Germline loops: CDR1 GTSNPN, CDR2 SVGIG (reference sequence). The chain's CDR3 is CAWATDYGYTF. CDR3 DNA: TGTGCCTGGGCGACAGACTATGGCTACACCTTC.

There are many counts of this clonotype. The genes are TRBV19 and TRBJ1-5; 10 bases line up with TRBD1. Germline V gives CDR1 LNHDA, CDR2 SQIVND (reference sequence). Trimming removed 3 bases from V and 7 bases from J; junction bases left unmatched: 15. The CDR3 totals 18 residues. The CDR3 sequence is CASSMGPFRQGALQPQHF. The DNA for the CDR3 is TGTGCCAGTAGTATGGGCCCCTTCCGACAGGGGGCTTTGCAGCCCCAGCATTTT.

This clonotype has only a few counts. The CDR3 DNA reads as TGTGCCATCAGTTACGGGGCGCTCGAGCAGTACTTC. As protein: CAISYGALEQYF. The chain is built from TRBV10-3 and TRBJ2-7; D might be TRBD1 or TRBD2, each matching 5 bases. The germline gives CDR1 ENHRY, CDR2 SYGVKD. This CDR3 comprises 12 residues. V was clipped by 5 bases and J by 6 bases, with 11 bases between them.

The chain couples TRBV7-9 to TRBJ1-2; unclear D gene. Germline assignment: CDR1 SEHNR and CDR2 FQNEAQ (reference sequence). The V and J ends lost 1 base and 4 bases respectively, with 7 bases between them. The CDR3 runs 13 residues. CDR3 residues: CASSLGQTYGYTF. DNA for the CDR3: TGTGCCAGCAGCTTAGGCCAGACCTATGGCTACACCTTC.